The 9 T cell receptor beta chains below all came from one sample that was sequenced in a study of T cells expressing NK-cell markers. TCRdb re-analyzed the 5' RACE reads; it lists each CDR3 protein once, without DNA. Found here are about 460,000 distinct CDR3 sequences; the top ten clones hold over 1.1%. What was sequenced was blood T cells: a sorted CD56 or NKG2C T cell subset, CD4+ or CD8+ T cells, or bulk PBMC T cells (not recorded which). The source is a woman aged 50 to 65 in good health.

The chain employs TRBV20-1 and TRBJ2-4; the D gene TCRdb calls, TRBD2, cannot be checked with no DNA. The CDR3 covers 15 residues. Germline CDR1 and CDR2: DFQATT and SNEGSKA (reference sequence). The CDR3 here is CSALGTTLAKNIQYF.

V gene TRBV5-1 combines with J gene TRBJ2-1; TCRdb names TRBD1, which stays unverified in the absence of DNA. CDR1 is SGHRS and CDR2 is YFSETQ in the germline V gene. There are 15 residues in the CDR3. CDR3 in amino acids: CASSLGTTSYNEQFF.

This chain joins TRBV7-6 and TRBJ1-4; the TCRdb D gene call, TRBD1, has no DNA to confirm it. This CDR3 has 18 amino acids. Germline CDR1 is SGHVS and CDR2 is FNYEAQ. CDR3 region: CASSTEMGPIATNEKLFF.

The V gene is TRBV15, the J gene TRBJ2-5; TCRdb selects TRBD2, and the lack of DNA leaves this call unchecked. Germline CDR1 and CDR2: LNHNV and YYDKDF (reference sequence). The CDR3 extends over 12 amino acids. The chain's CDR3 is CATSGRGETQYF.

The chain links TRBV7-2 to TRBJ1-2; no DNA is available, so the TRBD1 call from TCRdb remains unchecked. The germline V gene encodes CDR1 SGHTA and CDR2 FQGNSA. The CDR3 extends over 15 amino acids. CDR3: CASSLATQGLYGYTF.

The chain couples TRBV3-1 to TRBJ2-3; without DNA, the TCRdb call of TRBD2 cannot be checked. This CDR3 contains 18 residues. Per the germline V gene, CDR1 is LGHDT and CDR2 is YNNKEL (reference sequence). CDR3 sequence reads: CASSQDQVAGVATDTQYF.

The V and J genes are TRBV12-3 or TRBV12-4 and TRBJ2-4. The CDR3 covers 14 residues. The CDR3 protein is CASRTYGQKNIQYF.

The V call is TRBV24-1, the J call TRBJ1-3. Germline V gene lookup returns CDR1 KGHDR and CDR2 SFDVKD. This CDR3 contains 14 residues. This chain's CDR3 is CATSDGPSGNTIYF.

The chain links TRBV29-1 to TRBJ2-3; TCRdb selects TRBD2, and the lack of DNA leaves this call unchecked. Germline CDR1 reads SQVTM; CDR2 reads ANQGSEA. The CDR3 length is 21 residues. CDR3 region: CSVSAGRPRHPQPTVTDTQYF.